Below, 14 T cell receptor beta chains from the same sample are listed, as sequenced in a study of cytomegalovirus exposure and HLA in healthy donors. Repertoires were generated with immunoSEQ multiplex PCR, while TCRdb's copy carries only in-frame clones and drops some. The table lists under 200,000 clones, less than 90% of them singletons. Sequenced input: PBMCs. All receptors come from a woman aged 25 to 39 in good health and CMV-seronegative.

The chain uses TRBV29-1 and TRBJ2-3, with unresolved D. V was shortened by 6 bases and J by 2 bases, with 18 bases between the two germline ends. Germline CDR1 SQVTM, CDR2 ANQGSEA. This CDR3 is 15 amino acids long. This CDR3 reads CSVPVSSAITDTQYF. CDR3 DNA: TGCAGCGTCCCCGTTTCGTCCGCGATCACAGATACGCAGTATTTT.

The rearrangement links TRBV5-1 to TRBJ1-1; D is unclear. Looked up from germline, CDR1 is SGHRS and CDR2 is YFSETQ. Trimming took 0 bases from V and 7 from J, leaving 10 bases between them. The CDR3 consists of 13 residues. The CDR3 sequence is CASSLDRNLEAFF. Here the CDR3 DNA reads TGCGCCAGCAGCTTGGACAGAAACCTTGAAGCTTTCTTT. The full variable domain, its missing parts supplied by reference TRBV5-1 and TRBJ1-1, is KAGVTQTPRYLIKTRGQQVTLSCSPISGHRSVSWYQQTPGQGLQFLFEYFSETQRNKGNFPGRFSGRQFSNSRSEMNVSTLELGDSALYLCASSLDRNLEAFFGQGTRLTVV.

The CDR3 sequence is CASSPGWGRGPIYNEQFF. In DNA form, the CDR3 reads TGTGCCAGCAGTCCTGGTTGGGGACGAGGACCCATCTACAATGAGCAGTTCTTC. The rearrangement links TRBV28 to TRBJ2-1; perhaps D is TRBD1 or TRBD2 (5 bases each). Deletions cut 5 bases from V and 3 bases from J, with 23 bases between. There are 18 residues in the CDR3. CDR1 MDHEN and CDR2 SYDVKM come from the germline V gene.

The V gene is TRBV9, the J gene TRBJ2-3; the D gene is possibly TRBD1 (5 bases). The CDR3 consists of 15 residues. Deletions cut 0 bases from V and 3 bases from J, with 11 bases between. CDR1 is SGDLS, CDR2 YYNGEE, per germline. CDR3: CASSVVRDWTDTQYF. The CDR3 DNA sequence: TGTGCCAGCAGCGTAGTCAGGGATTGGACAGATACGCAGTATTTT.

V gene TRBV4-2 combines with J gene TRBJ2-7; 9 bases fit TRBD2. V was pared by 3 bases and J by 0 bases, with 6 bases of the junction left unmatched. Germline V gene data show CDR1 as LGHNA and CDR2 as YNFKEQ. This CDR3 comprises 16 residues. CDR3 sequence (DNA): TGTGCCAGCAGCCAGCATGCGGGAGGGAGCTCCTACGAGCAGTACTTC. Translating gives CASSQHAGGSSYEQYF.

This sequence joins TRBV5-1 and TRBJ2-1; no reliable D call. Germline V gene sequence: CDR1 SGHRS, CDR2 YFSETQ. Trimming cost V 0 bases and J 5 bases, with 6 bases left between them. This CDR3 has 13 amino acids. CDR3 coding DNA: TGCGCCAGCAGCTTGGCGGCAAACAATGAGCAGTTCTTC. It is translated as CASSLAANNEQFF.

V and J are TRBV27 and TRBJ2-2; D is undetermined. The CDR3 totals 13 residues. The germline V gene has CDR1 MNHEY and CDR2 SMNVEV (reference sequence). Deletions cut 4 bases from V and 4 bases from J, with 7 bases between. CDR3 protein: CASSSLGTGELFF. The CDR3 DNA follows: TGTGCCAGCAGTTCCCTGGGCACCGGGGAGCTGTTTTTT.

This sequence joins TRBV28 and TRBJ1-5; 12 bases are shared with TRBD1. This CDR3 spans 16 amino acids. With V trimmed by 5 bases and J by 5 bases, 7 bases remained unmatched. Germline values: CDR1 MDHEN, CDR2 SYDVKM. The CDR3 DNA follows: TGTGCCAGCAGTGTCTTGGGACAGGGGGCGGATCAGCCCCAGCATTTT. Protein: CASSVLGQGADQPQHF.

In DNA, the CDR3 is TGCGCCAGCAGCCAAGTCGGGGGGGAGACCCAGTACTTC. Protein: CASSQVGGETQYF. The gene calls are TRBV4-3 and TRBJ2-5, with 7 bases lining up with TRBD2. This CDR3 is 13 amino acids long. In germline, CDR1 is LGHNA, CDR2 YSLEER. The V and J ends lost 1 base and 5 bases, in that order; junction bases with no gene match: 1.

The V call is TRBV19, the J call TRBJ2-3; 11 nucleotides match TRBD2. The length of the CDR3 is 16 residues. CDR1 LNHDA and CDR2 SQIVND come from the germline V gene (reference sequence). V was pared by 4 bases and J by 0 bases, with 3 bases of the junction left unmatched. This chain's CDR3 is CASSKLAGASTDTQYF. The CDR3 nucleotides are TGTGCCAGTAGTAAACTAGCGGGAGCTAGCACAGATACGCAGTATTTT.

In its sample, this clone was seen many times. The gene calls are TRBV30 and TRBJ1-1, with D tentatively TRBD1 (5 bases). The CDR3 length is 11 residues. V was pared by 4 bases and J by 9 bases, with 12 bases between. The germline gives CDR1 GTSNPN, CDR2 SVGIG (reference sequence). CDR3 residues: CAWTIGAQAFF. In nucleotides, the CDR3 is TGTGCCTGGACCATTGGGGCCCAAGCTTTCTTT. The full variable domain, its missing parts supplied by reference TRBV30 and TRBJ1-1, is SQTIHQWPATLVQPVGSPLSLECTVEGTSNPNLYWYRQAAGRGLQLLFYSVGIGQISSEVPQNLSASRPQDRQFILSSKKLLLSDSGFYLCAWTIGAQAFFGQGTRLTVV.

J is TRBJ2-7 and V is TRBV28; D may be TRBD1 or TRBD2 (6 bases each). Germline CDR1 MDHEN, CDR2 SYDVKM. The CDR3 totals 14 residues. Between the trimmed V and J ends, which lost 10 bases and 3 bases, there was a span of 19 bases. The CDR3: CATRGLEGVYEQYF. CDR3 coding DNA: TGTGCCACCAGAGGGCTGGAGGGGGTCTACGAGCAGTACTTC.

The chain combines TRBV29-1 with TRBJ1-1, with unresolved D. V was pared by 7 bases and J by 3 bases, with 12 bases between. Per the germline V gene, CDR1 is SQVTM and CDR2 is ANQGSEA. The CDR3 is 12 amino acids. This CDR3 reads CSAGVADTEAFF. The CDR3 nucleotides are TGCAGCGCTGGGGTGGCGGACACTGAAGCTTTCTTT.

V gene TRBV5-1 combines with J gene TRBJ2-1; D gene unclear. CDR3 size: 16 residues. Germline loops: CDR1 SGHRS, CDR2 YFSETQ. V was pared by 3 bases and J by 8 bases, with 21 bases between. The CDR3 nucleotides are TGCGCCAGCAGCTCGGAACGAGACCGCTATCCCGATGAGCAGTTCTTC. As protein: CASSSERDRYPDEQFF. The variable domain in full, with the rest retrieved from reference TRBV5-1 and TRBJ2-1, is KAGVTQTPRYLIKTRGQQVTLSCSPISGHRSVSWYQQTPGQGLQFLFEYFSETQRNKGNFPGRFSGRQFSNSRSEMNVSTLELGDSALYLCASSSERDRYPDEQFFGPGTRLTVL.